The sequence of this T cell receptor (beta chain) was determined in a study of CD8 T cells in Susac syndrome. Random-hexamer reverse transcription was applied to roughly 0.5 to 1 ug RNA. TCRdb passed the immunoSEQ multiplex PCR reads through MiXCR, listing each CDR3 protein once. The sample lists about 150,000 distinct CDR3 sequences, around 95% occurring once. The V gene lost 6 bases and the J gene lost 5 bases, with 10 bases spanning the gap. CDR1 is DFQATT, CDR2 SNEGSKA, per germline (reference sequence). The CDR3 has 11 amino acids. This clonotype appeared once. Sequencing used CD4+ T cells from PBMCs. The receptor's source is a human donor with Susac syndrome. The rearrangement joins TRBV20-1 to TRBJ2-5; D might be TRBD2 (5 bases). CDR3: CSAHTRETQYF. The CDR3 bases are TGCAGTGCGCACACTAGGGAGACCCAGTACTTC.